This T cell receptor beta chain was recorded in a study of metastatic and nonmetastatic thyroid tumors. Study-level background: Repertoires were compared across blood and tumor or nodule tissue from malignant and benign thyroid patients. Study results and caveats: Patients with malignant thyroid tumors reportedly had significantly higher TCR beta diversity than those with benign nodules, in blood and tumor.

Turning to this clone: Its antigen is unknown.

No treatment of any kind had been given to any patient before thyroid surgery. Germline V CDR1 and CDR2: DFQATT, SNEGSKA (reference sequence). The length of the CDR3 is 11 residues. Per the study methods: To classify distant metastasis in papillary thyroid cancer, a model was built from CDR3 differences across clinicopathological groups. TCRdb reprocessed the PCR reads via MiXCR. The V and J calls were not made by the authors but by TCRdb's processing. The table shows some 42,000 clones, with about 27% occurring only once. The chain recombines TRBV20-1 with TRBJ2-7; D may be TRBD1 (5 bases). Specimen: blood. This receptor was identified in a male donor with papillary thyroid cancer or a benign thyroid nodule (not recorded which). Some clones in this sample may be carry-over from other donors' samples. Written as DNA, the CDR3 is TGCGTAGGCAGGGAAGACTACGAGCAGTACTTC. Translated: CVGREDYEQYF.